A single sample gave rise to the 9 T cell receptor beta chains below, sequenced in a study of cytomegalovirus exposure and HLA in healthy donors. It was with 60 Vbeta and 13 Jbeta primers that the PCR ran. Profiled with immunoSEQ multiplex PCR; TCRdb holds only in-frame clones, not every one. This sample has around 140,000 clones, with just under 80% found just once. The sequenced sample was PBMCs. These receptors all stem from a woman aged 18-29 years in good health and CMV-seronegative.

This chain connects TRBV7-8 to TRBJ2-7; D is uncertain. V lost 1 base and J 4 bases, leaving 8 bases between the germline ends. Germline CDR1 SGHVS, CDR2 FQNEAQ. This CDR3 contains 13 residues. The CDR3 DNA reads TGTGCCAGCAGCTTAGAGGCCAGGTACGAGCAGTACTTC. This codes for CASSLEARYEQYF.

The chain couples TRBV29-1 to TRBJ2-3; TRBD2 agrees at 8 bases. The CDR3 consists of 14 residues. V lost 0 bases to trimming and J lost 11 bases; unmatched junction nucleotides: 10. The V gene's germline CDR1 is SQVTM and CDR2 ANQGSEA. DNA for the CDR3: TGCAGCGTTGAAGACCAGCGGGAGCGGCGGAGGCAGTATTTT. This encodes CSVEDQRERRRQYF.

In regard to this clone: Other DNA sequences of this sample code for an identical CDR3. J is TRBJ1-1 and V is TRBV5-1, with 9 bases lining up with TRBD1. CDR1 and CDR2 (germline): SGHRS, YFSETQ. This CDR3 spans 14 amino acids. Trimming took 2 bases from V and 4 from J; bases not matched to a gene: 3. This CDR3 is CASSFTGGSTEAFF. The CDR3, as DNA: TGCGCCAGCAGCTTTACAGGGGGCAGCACTGAAGCTTTCTTT. Complete variable domain (other parts from reference TRBV5-1 and TRBJ1-1): KAGVTQTPRYLIKTRGQQVTLSCSPISGHRSVSWYQQTPGQGLQFLFEYFSETQRNKGNFPGRFSGRQFSNSRSEMNVSTLELGDSALYLCASSFTGGSTEAFFGQGTRLTVV.

The chain joins TRBV6-1 to TRBJ2-5; the match to TRBD2 covers 12 bases. From germline, CDR1 is MNHNS and CDR2 SASEGT. Trimming took 7 bases from V and 4 from J; bases not matched to a gene: 7. The CDR3 is 15 residues long. The CDR3: CASTWTSGIAETQYF. CDR3 bases: TGTGCCAGCACTTGGACTAGCGGGATTGCAGAGACCCAGTACTTC.

The rearrangement uses TRBV7-9 and TRBJ1-3, with TRBD1 matching 7 bases. Trimming at V came to 6 bases and at J to 4 bases, leaving 6 bases not matched to a gene. This CDR3 is 14 amino acids long. CDR1 is SEHNR and CDR2 is FQNEAQ in the germline V gene (reference sequence). The DNA for the CDR3 is TGTGCCAGCAGGTCAGGGGGAGAGGGAAACACCATATATTTT. It codes for CASRSGGEGNTIYF.

The chain joins TRBV4-1 to TRBJ1-2; no clear D gene. The germline CDR1 and CDR2 sequences are MGHRA and YSYEKL. The V gene lost 0 bases and the J gene lost 0 bases, with 8 bases spanning the gap. CDR3 size: 15 residues. The chain's CDR3 is CASSQDSSANYGYTF. The CDR3 region has the DNA TGCGCCAGCAGCCAAGATTCGAGCGCTAACTATGGCTACACCTTC.

The chain uses TRBV7-9 and TRBJ2-1; D remains ambiguous. Germline-derived CDR1 and CDR2 are SEHNR and FQNEAQ (reference sequence). This CDR3 region has 16 residues. The V gene lost 5 bases and the J gene lost 3 bases, with 17 bases spanning the gap. The CDR3 bases are TGTGCCAGCAGCGGTCTACCTCCCCATATCTACAATGAGCAGTTCTTC. Translation gives CASSGLPPHIYNEQFF.

This clone showed up just once. This chain connects TRBV6-4 to TRBJ2-1; 10 bases align to TRBD2. The CDR3 is made up of 15 amino acids. V shed 2 bases, J shed 9 bases, and the junction held 7 bases outside the gene matches. Germline V CDR1 and CDR2: MRHNA, SNTAGT. The DNA for the CDR3 is TGTGCCAGCAGTGACGGTAGCGGGAGGCTCGGTGAGCAGTTCTTC. It encodes CASSDGSGRLGEQFF.

The chain couples TRBV6-5 to TRBJ1-1; D unresolved. Trimming removed 6 bases at V and 7 bases at J, with 15 bases between. Germline lookup yields CDR1 MNHEY and CDR2 SVGAGI. This CDR3 region has 13 residues. This chain's CDR3 is CASRQLVQLEAFF. CDR3 sequence (DNA): TGTGCCAGCAGACAGCTTGTGCAGCTTGAAGCTTTCTTT.